This TCR beta chain was captured in a study of blood T cell repertoires in COVID-19. Study information: Nucleic acid was either cDNA or gDNA, and it came from T cells, B-cell-depleted T cells, or PBMCs.

Here immunoSEQ multiplex PCR was the method, and the copy in TCRdb shows in-frame clones only, minus some. The repertoire includes just over 75,000 clones, approximately 88% of them detected once, and approximately 4.9% sits in the top ten. V gave up 7 bases and J gave up 2 bases; unmatched junction bases: 8. Germline-derived CDR1 and CDR2 are LNHDA and SQIVND (reference sequence). This CDR3 spans 15 amino acids. Specimen: peripheral blood. This chain joins TRBV19 and TRBJ2-7; 10 bases fit TRBD1. The origin of this receptor is a woman of 80 years or more with active or convalescent COVID-19. The DNA of the CDR3 is TGTGCCAGTACCCCGACAGGGGGCGCGCCCTACGAGCAGTACTTC. This encodes CASTPTGGAPYEQYF.